The clone carrying this T cell receptor (beta chain) occurred a few times. The target antigen is unknown. The germline V gene encodes CDR1 SQVTM and CDR2 ANQGSEA. This CDR3 comprises 13 residues. Trimming removed 6 bases from V and 7 bases from J; junction bases left unmatched: 9. This entry comes from a study of beta chain features in type 1 diabetes. Expressed TCRB transcripts were sequenced, since all the RNA that had been isolated was reverse transcribed. Sequencing used immunoSEQ multiplex PCR; TCRdb keeps in-frame clones, though not all of them. In the table there are about 260,000 clones, roughly 22% of which are singletons. Study results and limitations: Naive, central memory and regulatory TCRB repertoires appeared more similar among patients than healthy donors. A pattern of fewer insertions and more deletions at VDJ junctions was seen in type 1 diabetes patients. Moderate yet significant TCRB CDR3 shortening was seen in Type 1 diabetes patients in all four CD4+ subsets.

Sequenced input: naive CD4+ T cells from blood. This TCR was sampled from a woman in her thirties or forties with type 1 diabetes. V is TRBV29-1 and J is TRBJ1-1; 9 bases align to TRBD1. CDR3 sequence: CSVDRGEEVEAFF. The CDR3, as DNA: TGCAGCGTAGACAGGGGGGAAGAGGTTGAAGCTTTCTTT.